Here is one T cell receptor beta chain with its context. Repertoires were generated with immunoSEQ multiplex PCR, while TCRdb's copy carries only in-frame clones and drops some. The repertoire has some 250,000 clones, around 89% of them found once; the top ten carry 9.5% to 12%. The entry originates in a study of Ad26.COV2.S vaccination and SARS-CoV-2 variants. The CDR3 has 15 amino acids. The V and J ends lost 5 bases and 0 bases respectively, with 13 bases between them. Germline lookup yields CDR1 MNHEY and CDR2 SMNVEV (reference sequence). Treatment given: roughly 20 received Ad26.COV2.S at low or high dose, single or two shots; about 5 received placebo; per-sample allocation not given. Samples came from day 63 after the first vaccine or placebo injection.

Sequencing used peripheral blood, obtained in a trial of Ad26.COV2.S vaccine versus placebo. This receptor was taken from a person between 18 and 59 years old who received the Ad26.COV2.S COVID-19 vaccine or a placebo. V and J are TRBV27 and TRBJ1-2; a possible D gene is TRBD1 (5 bases). The CDR3 bases are TGTGCCAGCAGTAACCCCGGACAAGCTAACTATGGCTACACCTTC. It encodes CASSNPGQANYGYTF.